These T cell receptor beta chains were read from a single sample in a study of T cells of healthy individuals. One entry per CDR3 protein results from TCRdb running MiXCR on the 5' RACE reads. The data show about 41,000 distinct CDR3 sequences, with about 4.5% seen just once and about 8.9% held by the top ten. All receptors come from a human donor in good health. The CDR3 runs from the conserved cysteine through the conserved F or W. A D gene is named only where the DNA matches it firmly. The size entry is marked missing in some rows and otherwise reads once, few, many or a size class.

J	D	length	size	V	CDR3	DNA
TRBJ2-3	TRBD1	15	many	TRBV19	CASSILQGAGDTQYF	TGTGCCAGTAGTATCTTACAGGGGGCCGGAGATACGCAGTATTTT
TRBJ2-1	NA	14	many	TRBV12-5	CASGLINSFNEQFF	TGTGCTAGTGGTTTGATAAATAGCTTCAATGAGCAGTTCTTC
TRBJ1-3	NA	15	many	TRBV6-5	CASRDRFGPGNTIYF	TGTGCCAGCCGAGACAGGTTTGGACCTGGAAACACCATATATTTT
TRBJ1-5	TRBD1	14	NA	TRBV5-1	CASSRTGRNQPQHF	TGCGCCAGCAGCCGGACAGGGCGCAATCAGCCCCAGCATTTT
TRBJ1-4	NA	16	NA	TRBV3-1	CASSQDSNLSYEKLFF	TGTGCCAGCAGCCAAGACTCCAACTTGTCTTATGAAAAACTGTTTTTT
TRBJ2-2	TRBD2	16	many	TRBV12-3/TRBV12-4	CASSRGTSGYTGELFF	TGTGCCAGCAGTCGCGGGACTAGCGGGTACACCGGGGAGCTGTTTTTT
TRBJ1-1	TRBD1	16	many	TRBV6-4	CASSPQPTGPNTEAFF	TGTGCCAGCAGTCCGCAACCGACAGGGCCGAACACTGAAGCTTTCTTT
TRBJ2-6	NA	15	many	TRBV7-3	CASSGGGSGANVLTF	TGTGCCAGCAGCGGAGGGGGAAGTGGGGCCAACGTCCTGACTTTC
TRBJ1-5	NA	16	many	TRBV27	CASLPAADGGNQPQHF	TGTGCCAGCCTCCCCGCAGCGGATGGTGGCAATCAGCCCCAGCATTTT
TRBJ2-3	NA	13	many	TRBV7-2	CASSRDSTDTQYF	TGTGCCAGCAGCCGGGACAGCACAGATACGCAGTATTTT
TRBJ1-5	NA	17	many	TRBV6-6	CASSYEGWGGVNQPQHF	TGTGCCAGCAGTTACGAGGGTTGGGGAGGGGTCAATCAGCCCCAGCATTTT
TRBJ2-2	TRBD2	15	many	TRBV4-3	CASSQGLANTGELFF	TGCGCCAGCAGCCAGGGACTAGCGAACACCGGGGAGCTGTTTTTT
TRBJ1-6	TRBD1	14	many	TRBV7-9	CASRITGGNSPLHF	TGTGCCAGCAGGATTACAGGGGGAAATTCACCCCTCCACTTT
TRBJ1-2	NA	13	many	TRBV12-3/TRBV12-4	CASTEQWDYGYTF	TGTGCCAGCACCGAACAGTGGGACTATGGCTACACCTTC
TRBJ1-5	TRBD1	15	many	TRBV5-5	CASSFGDRTNQPQHF	TGTGCCAGCAGCTTTGGGGACAGGACTAATCAGCCCCAGCATTTT
TRBJ1-3	TRBD1	12	many	TRBV30	CAWGTAGNTIYF	TGTGCCTGGGGGACAGCTGGAAACACCATATATTTT
TRBJ2-5	NA	15	many	TRBV7-3	CASSLGSGVVETQYF	TGTGCCAGCAGCTTAGGGAGTGGGGTAGTGGAGACCCAGTACTTC
TRBJ1-6	NA	15	few	TRBV27	CASSLGEGWGSPLHF	TGTGCCAGCAGTTTAGGCGAGGGGTGGGGTTCACCCCTCCACTTT
TRBJ2-5	NA	15	many	TRBV12-3/TRBV12-4	CASSSREAGQETQYF	TGTGCCAGCAGTTCCAGGGAAGCGGGCCAAGAGACCCAGTACTTC
TRBJ2-5	NA	14	NA	TRBV20-1	CSARAGEFRETQYF	TGCAGTGCTAGGGCAGGGGAATTTAGGGAGACCCAGTACTTC
TRBJ1-1	NA	14	many	TRBV3-1	CASSYGGENTEAFF	TGTGCCAGCAGCTACGGGGGGGAGAACACTGAAGCTTTCTTT
TRBJ1-1	NA	13	many	TRBV5-1	CASSFNENTEAFF	TGCGCCAGCAGCTTTAATGAGAACACTGAAGCTTTCTTT
TRBJ2-3	NA	17	many	TRBV11-2	CASSFGIRDTSTDTQYF	TGTGCCAGCAGTTTTGGAATCCGGGACACAAGCACAGATACGCAGTATTTT
TRBJ2-7	TRBD1	13	few	TRBV29-1	CSALDRYHYEQYF	TGCAGCGCTTTGGACAGGTACCACTACGAGCAGTACTTC
TRBJ1-2	NA	16	few	TRBV7-9	CASSSTTPTTNYGYTF	TGTGCCAGCAGCTCCACAACCCCCACCACCAACTATGGCTACACCTTC
TRBJ2-3	TRBD2	16	many	TRBV6-4	CASSDGTSGGADTQYF	TGTGCCAGCAGTGACGGGACTAGCGGGGGGGCAGATACGCAGTATTTT
TRBJ1-4	NA	14	many	TRBV2	CASRVTGTNEKLFF	TGTGCCAGCAGGGTTACCGGGACAAATGAAAAACTGTTTTTT
TRBJ2-3	NA	15	many	TRBV7-8	CASSARRGPPDTQYF	TGTGCCAGCAGCGCAAGGCGGGGTCCTCCCGATACGCAGTATTTT
TRBJ2-1	NA	16	few	TRBV6-2/TRBV6-3	CASSSPLAGSYNEQFF	TGTGCCAGCAGTAGCCCTTTGGCGGGGTCCTACAATGAGCAGTTCTTC